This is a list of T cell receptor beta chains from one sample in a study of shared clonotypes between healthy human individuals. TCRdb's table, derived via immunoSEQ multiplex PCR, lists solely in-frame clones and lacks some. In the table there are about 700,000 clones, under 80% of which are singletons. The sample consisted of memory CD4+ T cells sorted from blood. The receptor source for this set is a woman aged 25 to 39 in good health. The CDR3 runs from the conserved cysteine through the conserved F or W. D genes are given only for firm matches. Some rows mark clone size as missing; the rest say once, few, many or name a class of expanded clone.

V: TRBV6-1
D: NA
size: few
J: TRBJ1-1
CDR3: CASHITGRAFF
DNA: TGTGCCAGCCATATAACAGGAAGAGCTTTCTTT

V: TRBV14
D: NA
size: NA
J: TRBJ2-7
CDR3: CASSQDRRQTYEQYF
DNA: TGTGCCAGCAGCCAAGATCGTCGCCAGACCTACGAGCAGTACTTC

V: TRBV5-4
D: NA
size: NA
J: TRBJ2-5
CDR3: CASSRVGRAQETQYF
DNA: TGTGCCAGCAGCCGTGTCGGACGGGCTCAAGAGACCCAGTACTTC

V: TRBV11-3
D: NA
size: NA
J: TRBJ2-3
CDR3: CASSLDQGDTQYF
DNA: TGTGCCAGCAGCTTAGATCAGGGGGATACGCAGTATTTT

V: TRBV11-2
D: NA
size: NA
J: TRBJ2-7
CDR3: CASSPGTLSYEQYF
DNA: TGTGCCAGCAGCCCAGGGACCCTCTCCTACGAGCAGTACTTC

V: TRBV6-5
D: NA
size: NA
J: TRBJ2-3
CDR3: CASRGGSINTDTQYF
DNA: TGTGCCAGCCGTGGGGGGAGCATTAACACAGATACGCAGTATTTT

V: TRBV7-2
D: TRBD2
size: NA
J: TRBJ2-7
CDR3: CASSLVLMAGLAGSYEQYF
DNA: TGTGCCAGCAGCTTAGTTTTAATGGCGGGACTAGCGGGATCCTACGAGCAGTACTTC

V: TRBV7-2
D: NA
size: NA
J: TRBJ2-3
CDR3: CASSLVVQNTDTQYF
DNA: TGTGCCAGCAGCTTAGTTGTGCAGAACACAGATACGCAGTATTTT

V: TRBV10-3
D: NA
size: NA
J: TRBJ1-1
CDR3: CAISIYRENTEAFF
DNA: TGTGCCATCAGCATCTACAGGGAGAACACTGAAGCTTTCTTT

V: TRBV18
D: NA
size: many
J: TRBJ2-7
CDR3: CASSPDSLGEQYF
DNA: TGTGCCAGCTCACCGGACAGCCTGGGCGAGCAGTACTTC

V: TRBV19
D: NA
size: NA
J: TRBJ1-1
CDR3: CASSFLGGAALNTEAFF
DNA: TGTGCCAGTAGTTTCCTTGGGGGGGCCGCACTGAACACTGAAGCTTTCTTT

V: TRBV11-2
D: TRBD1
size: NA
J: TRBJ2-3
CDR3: CASSFTGTGYTDTQYF
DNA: TGTGCCAGCAGCTTCACCGGGACAGGGTACACAGATACGCAGTATTTT

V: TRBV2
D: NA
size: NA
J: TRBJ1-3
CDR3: CASSTNRGLSGNTIYF
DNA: TGTGCCAGCAGTACCAACCGGGGCCTCTCTGGAAACACCATATATTTT

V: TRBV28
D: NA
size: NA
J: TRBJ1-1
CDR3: CASSLLEGNTEAFF
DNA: TGTGCCAGCAGTTTATTGGAGGGGAACACTGAAGCTTTCTTT

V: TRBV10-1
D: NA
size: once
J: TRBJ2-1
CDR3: CASSDASGDRYNEQFF
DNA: TGCGCCAGCAGTGATGCTAGCGGGGACAGGTACAATGAGCAGTTCTTC

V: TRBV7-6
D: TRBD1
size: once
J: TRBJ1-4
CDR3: CASSPARGRSKLFF
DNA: TGTGCCAGCAGCCCTGCTAGGGGGCGGTCAAAACTGTTTTTT

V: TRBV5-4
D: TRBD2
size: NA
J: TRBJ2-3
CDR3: CASSPGLAAPDTQYF
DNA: TGTGCCAGCAGCCCCGGACTAGCGGCTCCAGATACGCAGTATTTT

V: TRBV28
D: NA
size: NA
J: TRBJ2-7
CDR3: CASSPETRGAASYEQYF
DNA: TGTGCCAGCAGTCCCGAAACCCGGGGGGCCGCCTCCTACGAGCAGTACTTC

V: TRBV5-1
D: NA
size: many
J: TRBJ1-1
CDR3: CASSLEAGVTEAFF
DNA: TGCGCCAGCAGCTTGGAGGCAGGGGTCACTGAAGCTTTCTTT

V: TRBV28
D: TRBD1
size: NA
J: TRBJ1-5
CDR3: CASSPRTGTDQPQHF
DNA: TGTGCCAGCAGTCCACGAACCGGGACAGATCAGCCCCAGCATTTT

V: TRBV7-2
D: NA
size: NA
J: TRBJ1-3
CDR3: CASSLGQTTGNTIYF
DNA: TGTGCCAGCAGCCTGGGACAAACCACTGGAAACACCATATATTTT

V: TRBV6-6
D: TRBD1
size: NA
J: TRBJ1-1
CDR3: CASSYNQGAIPPEAFF
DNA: TGTGCCAGCAGTTACAATCAGGGGGCAATACCTCCTGAAGCTTTCTTT

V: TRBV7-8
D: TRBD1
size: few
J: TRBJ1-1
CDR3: CASSQNRGRNTEAFF
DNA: TGTGCCAGCAGCCAAAACAGGGGACGGAACACTGAAGCTTTCTTT

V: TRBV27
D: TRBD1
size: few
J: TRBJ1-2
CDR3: CASSLRQGYGYTF
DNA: TGTGCCAGCAGTTTGAGACAGGGGTATGGCTACACCTTC

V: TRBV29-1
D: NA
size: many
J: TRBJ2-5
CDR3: CSVGAGRQETQYF
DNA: TGCAGCGTTGGGGCCGGTCGCCAAGAGACCCAGTACTTC

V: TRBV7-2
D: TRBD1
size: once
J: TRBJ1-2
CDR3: CASSLVGTWGQEYGYTF
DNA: TGTGCCAGCAGCTTAGTAGGGACCTGGGGACAGGAGTATGGCTACACCTTC